Presented here are 25 T cell receptor beta chains from one specimen sequenced in a study of cytomegalovirus exposure and HLA in healthy donors. PCR amplification relied on 60 Vbeta primers (plus 13 Jbeta primers). Assay: immunoSEQ multiplex PCR; the TCRdb copy retains only in-frame clones and omits some. The profile shows tens of thousands of clones, approximately 78% of them singletons. Sequencing input: PBMCs. The receptors here all came from a man aged 40-49 years in good health and CMV-seronegative.

The chain employs TRBV27 and TRBJ2-1, with 9 bases fitting TRBD2. Germline V gene lookup returns CDR1 MNHEY and CDR2 SMNVEV (reference sequence). The CDR3 consists of 16 residues. V shed 0 bases and J 5 bases; nucleotides not matched to a gene: 5. The CDR3 sequence: CASSLSMASGDNEQFF. In DNA form, the CDR3 reads TGTGCCAGCAGTTTATCGATGGCTAGCGGGGACAATGAGCAGTTCTTC.

The rearrangement joins TRBV28 to TRBJ2-1, with 7 bases identical to TRBD1. The CDR3 has 14 residues. With 6 bases clipped from V and 3 bases from J, the junction kept 5 bases outside the gene matches. Germline V gene sequence: CDR1 MDHEN, CDR2 SYDVKM. CDR3 residues: CASRTGTVYNEQFF. The CDR3 bases are TGTGCCAGCAGAACCGGGACAGTCTACAATGAGCAGTTCTTC.

The chain carries TRBV5-4 and TRBJ2-3; 9 nucleotides line up with TRBD1. The CDR3 contains 19 residues. The trim removed 4 bases at V and 5 bases at J, leaving 20 bases unmatched. CDR1 and CDR2 (germline): SGHNT, YYREEE (reference sequence). This CDR3 reads CASSPSLWGVSDRGDTQYF. DNA for the CDR3: TGTGCCAGCAGCCCATCCTTATGGGGTGTCTCGGACAGGGGAGATACGCAGTATTTT.

The V call is TRBV27, the J call TRBJ2-7; 7 positions agree with TRBD2. This CDR3 comprises 14 residues. The germline V gene has CDR1 MNHEY and CDR2 SMNVEV (reference sequence). Losses at the gene ends were 6 bases for V and 0 bases for J; bases not matched to a gene: 5. CDR3 sequence reads: CASRIAGSSYEQYF. The CDR3 nucleotides are TGTGCCAGCAGAATAGCGGGTAGCTCCTACGAGCAGTACTTC.

The chain carries TRBV27 and TRBJ2-5; TRBD1 is a possible D gene (7 bases). Trimming took off 5 bases at V and 4 bases at J, with 14 bases between the two ends. The germline V gene has CDR1 MNHEY and CDR2 SMNVEV (reference sequence). The CDR3 extends over 14 amino acids. The CDR3 sequence is CASSTYRGGETQYF. Here the CDR3 DNA reads TGTGCCAGCAGTACCTACAGGGGAGGAGAGACCCAGTACTTC.

The J gene is TRBJ2-7, the V gene TRBV6-1; 9 bases match TRBD2. The CDR3 extends over 13 amino acids. The trim removed 9 bases at V and 0 bases at J, leaving 3 bases unmatched. The V gene's germline CDR1 is MNHNS and CDR2 SASEGT. CDR3 amino acids: CASQTSGSYEQYF. The DNA of the CDR3 is TGTGCCAGTCAGACTAGCGGCTCCTACGAGCAGTACTTC.

CDR3 in DNA: TGTGCCAGCAGCCGACAGGAGAACAATCAGCCCCAGCATTTT. As protein: CASSRQENNQPQHF. The gene calls are TRBV6-6 and TRBJ1-5, with D possibly TRBD1 on 6 matching bases. Trimming removed 6 bases from V and 3 bases from J, with 12 bases in between. Germline values: CDR1 MNHNY, CDR2 SVGAGI (reference sequence). The CDR3 consists of 14 residues.

V usage is TRBV7-9 and J usage is TRBJ2-2, with 8 bases aligning to TRBD1. The CDR3 has 17 amino acids. Germline CDR1 and CDR2: SEHNR and FQNEAQ (reference sequence). V lost 2 bases and J lost 1; bases outside the gene matches: 6. The CDR3 DNA follows: TGTGCCAGCAGCTTAAGACCGGGACAGGAGAACACCGGGGAGCTGTTTTTT. It codes for CASSLRPGQENTGELFF.

In nucleotides, the CDR3 is TGTGCCAGCACCCCCCCGGAGGTCGTGAACACTGAAGCTTTCTTT. It encodes CASTPPEVVNTEAFF. The chain carries TRBV28 and TRBJ1-1; D call uncertain. This CDR3 has 15 residues. Trimming left V 7 bases short and J 0 bases short, with 15 bases between. In germline, CDR1 is MDHEN, CDR2 SYDVKM.

V usage is TRBV5-1 and J usage is TRBJ2-7; 9 positions agree with TRBD1. The CDR3 runs 15 residues. V shed 4 bases, J shed 4 bases, and the junction held 9 bases outside the gene matches. CDR1 is SGHRS, CDR2 YFSETQ, per germline. The CDR3 is CASSLPKTGGYEQYF. The CDR3 DNA reads as TGCGCCAGCAGCCTCCCCAAGACAGGGGGGTACGAGCAGTACTTC.

The rearrangement uses TRBV5-1 and TRBJ2-7, with TRBD1 as a possible D gene (6 bases). Germline V gene data show CDR1 as SGHRS and CDR2 as YFSETQ. CDR3 size: 15 residues. Trimming took 0 bases from V and 5 from J, leaving 15 bases between them. CDR3 sequence reads: CASSLAPGQIHEQYF. In DNA form, the CDR3 reads TGCGCCAGCAGCTTGGCCCCCGGACAGATACACGAGCAGTACTTC.

This clone was recorded a few times. CDR3 nucleotides: TGCAGCGGAACTAGCGGGGTGAATGAGCAGTTCTTC. Translating gives CSGTSGVNEQFF. This sequence joins TRBV29-1 and TRBJ2-1; 10 bases match TRBD2. This CDR3 spans 12 amino acids. V gave up 7 bases and J gave up 7 bases; unmatched junction bases: 4. Germline loops: CDR1 SQVTM, CDR2 ANQGSEA.

This chain links TRBV5-1 with TRBJ2-3; 10 positions match TRBD2. The ends lost 1 base at V and 3 bases at J; junction bases unmatched: 5. This CDR3 spans 16 amino acids. Germline V gene lookup returns CDR1 SGHRS and CDR2 YFSETQ. CDR3 sequence reads: CASSLSGRAGTDTQYF. Here the CDR3 DNA reads TGCGCCAGCAGCTTGAGCGGGAGGGCCGGTACAGATACGCAGTATTTT.

The chain carries TRBV14 and TRBJ1-4; no clear D. CDR1 is SGHDN and CDR2 is FVKESK in the germline V gene. This CDR3 has 13 residues. V dropped 9 bases and J dropped 1 base, with 9 bases sitting between them. The CDR3 DNA reads as TGTGCCAGTCAACGGGGAACTAATGAAAAACTGTTTTTT. It yields the protein CASQRGTNEKLFF. The variable domain in full, with the rest retrieved from reference TRBV14 and TRBJ1-4, is EAGVTQFPSHSVIEKGQTVTLRCDPISGHDNLYWYRRVMGKEIKFLLHFVKESKQDESGMPNNRFLAERTGGTYSTLKVQPAELEDSGVYFCASQRGTNEKLFFGSGTQLSVL.

CDR3 coding DNA: TGTGCCAGCAGCCAAGATGGACTAAGAAATAGTGGCTACACCTTC. It encodes CASSQDGLRNSGYTF. The chain couples TRBV4-2 to TRBJ1-2; D is ambiguous. This CDR3 has 15 residues. V dropped 0 bases and J dropped 7 bases, with 15 bases sitting between them. Germline V lookup: CDR1 LGHNA, CDR2 YNFKEQ.

This chain connects TRBV29-1 to TRBJ1-1; no clear D gene. The CDR3 has 15 amino acids. Germline V gene sequence: CDR1 SQVTM, CDR2 ANQGSEA. The ends were cut back, 4 bases at V and 1 base at J, with 16 bases in the middle. CDR3 region: CSVAPRQAQNTEAFF. CDR3 DNA: TGCAGCGTTGCCCCCCGGCAGGCGCAGAACACTGAAGCTTTCTTT.

For the CDR3, the DNA is TGTGCCAGCAGTTTCCCCCAACAGGGTAGCTCCTACGAGCAGTACTTC. Encoded protein: CASSFPQQGSSYEQYF. J is TRBJ2-5 and V is TRBV28, with D perhaps TRBD1 (6 bases). The J call may be in error: the DNA end matches TRBJ2-7 better. This CDR3 has 16 residues. Germline-derived CDR1 and CDR2 are MDHEN and SYDVKM.

This chain joins TRBV7-9 and TRBJ2-7, with D perhaps matching TRBD1 (6 bases). Between the trimmed V and J ends, which lost 3 bases and 3 bases, there was a span of 15 bases. The CDR3 covers 15 residues. CDR1 and CDR2 (germline): SEHNR, FQNEAQ (reference sequence). CDR3 in amino acids: CASSLSTGSFYEQYF. For the CDR3, the DNA is TGTGCCAGCAGCTTGTCTACAGGGTCGTTCTACGAGCAGTACTTC.

V and J are TRBV30 and TRBJ2-5; TRBD1 is a possible D gene (5 bases). Germline assignment: CDR1 GTSNPN and CDR2 SVGIG (reference sequence). V was trimmed by 2 bases and J by 2 bases, leaving 18 bases between them. CDR3 size: 16 residues. CDR3 loop: CAWSRGQPTVQETQYF. The DNA of the CDR3 is TGTGCCTGGAGTAGGGGCCAGCCAACCGTACAAGAGACCCAGTACTTC.

Details on this clone: One junction end does not reproduce the germline sequence, and a read error may be involved. The chain carries TRBV7-7 and TRBJ2-7; weak D call: TRBD2 (8 bases). Germline assignment: CDR1 SSHAT and CDR2 FNYEAQ (reference sequence). The CDR3 loop spans 13 amino acids. The CDR3 sequence is CASSPGGGQFQYF. DNA for the CDR3: TGTGCTAGCAGCCCGGGGGGGGGACAGTTTCAGTACTTC. Variable domain in full (rest from reference TRBV7-7 and TRBJ2-7): GAGVSQSPRYKVTKRGQDVTLRCDPISSHATLYWYQQALGQGPEFLTYFNYEAQPDKSGLPSDRFSAERPEGSISTLTIQRTEQRDSAMYRCASSPGGGQFQYFGPGTRLTVT.

This chain connects TRBV7-9 to TRBJ1-1; D ambiguous. The V gene's germline CDR1 is SEHNR and CDR2 FQNEAQ (reference sequence). The ends were cut back, 2 bases at V and 5 bases at J, with 12 bases in the middle. The CDR3 totals 14 residues. The DNA of the CDR3 is TGTGCCAGCAGCTTATTGAACCCGGGGACTGAAGCTTTCTTT. Encoded protein: CASSLLNPGTEAFF.

V and J are TRBV5-4 and TRBJ2-1; 10 bases fit TRBD1. The J segment lost 3 bases and the V segment lost 3 bases, leaving 6 bases of the junction unmatched. The CDR3 runs 16 residues. Germline V gene lookup returns CDR1 SGHNT and CDR2 YYREEE (reference sequence). CDR3 sequence reads: CASSSGGTGDYNEQFF. CDR3 DNA sequence: TGTGCCAGCAGCTCCGGAGGGACAGGGGACTACAATGAGCAGTTCTTC.

This clone showed up just once. The V gene is TRBV7-6, the J gene TRBJ2-1; 9 nucleotides align to TRBD2. Germline CDR1 reads SGHVS; CDR2 reads FNYEAQ. This CDR3 spans 16 amino acids. The trim removed 2 bases at V and 5 bases at J, leaving 7 bases unmatched. CDR3 residues: CASSLSAGGPDNEQFF. Written as DNA, the CDR3 is TGTGCCAGCAGCTTATCGGCGGGAGGGCCAGACAATGAGCAGTTCTTC.

This clone was found a few times. This chain links TRBV9 with TRBJ2-1, with TRBD2 identical over 8 bases. This CDR3 comprises 15 residues. Germline V lookup: CDR1 SGDLS, CDR2 YYNGEE. J was trimmed by 5 bases and V by 5 bases; bases with no gene match: 9. The CDR3 loop reads CASSSSGSDHNEQFF. CDR3 bases: TGTGCCAGCAGTTCGAGCGGGAGCGACCACAATGAGCAGTTCTTC.

This rearrangement joins TRBV7-6 to TRBJ2-3; TRBD1 aligns across 8 bases. Germline V gene sequence: CDR1 SGHVS, CDR2 FNYEAQ. This CDR3 has 17 residues. Trimming at V came to 5 bases and at J to 6 bases, leaving 16 bases not matched to a gene. The CDR3 here is CASSPQDRARWADTQYF. CDR3 nucleotide sequence: TGTGCCAGCAGCCCCCAGGACAGGGCCCGATGGGCGGATACGCAGTATTTT.